This T cell receptor beta chain was observed in a study of beta chain features in type 1 diabetes. Overall study: No age, gender or cell yield differences were seen between patients and healthy donors.

Expressed TCRB transcripts were sequenced, since all the RNA that had been isolated was reverse transcribed. It was found that naive, central memory and regulatory T cell samples averaged roughly 3.5 million reads. Libraries were prepared by immunoSEQ multiplex PCR; TCRdb keeps only in-frame clonotypes and omits some of them. The sample contains approximately 600,000 clones, under 15% of which appear only once. The study, taken as a whole, reports: The question left open here concerned HLA type influencing TCRB rearrangement. VDJ junctions from type 1 diabetes patients carried fewer insertions and larger deletions. Among all four CD4+ subsets, Type 1 diabetes patients had TCRB CDR3s that were moderately but significantly shorter.

This clone came up a few times. Its antigen is unknown. The V end was cut by 0 bases, the J end by 6 bases, with 12 bases between. The CDR3 contains 14 residues. The germline V gene has CDR1 SGHRS and CDR2 YFSETQ. V and J are TRBV5-1 and TRBJ1-1; maybe TRBD1 (5 bases). The sequenced sample consisted of naive CD4+ T cells from blood. This receptor was obtained from a man aged 25-40 years with type 1 diabetes. Here the CDR3 reads CASSLAGDGPEAFF. Here the CDR3 DNA reads TGCGCCAGCAGCTTGGCCGGGGACGGCCCTGAAGCTTTCTTT.